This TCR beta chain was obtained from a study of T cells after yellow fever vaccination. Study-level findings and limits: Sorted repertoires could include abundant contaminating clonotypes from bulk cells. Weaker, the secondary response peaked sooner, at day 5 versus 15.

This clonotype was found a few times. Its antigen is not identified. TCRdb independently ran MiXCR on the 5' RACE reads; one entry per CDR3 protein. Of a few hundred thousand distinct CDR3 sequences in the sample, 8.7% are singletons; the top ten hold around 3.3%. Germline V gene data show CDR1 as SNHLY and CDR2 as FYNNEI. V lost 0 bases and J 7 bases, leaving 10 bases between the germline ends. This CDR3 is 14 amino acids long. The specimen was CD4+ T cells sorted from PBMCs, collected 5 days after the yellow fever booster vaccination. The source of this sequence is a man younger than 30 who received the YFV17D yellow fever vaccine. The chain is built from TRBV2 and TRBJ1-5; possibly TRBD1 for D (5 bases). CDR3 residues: CASSEAGRDQPQHF. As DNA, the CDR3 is TGTGCCAGCAGTGAAGCTGGCAGGGACCAGCCCCAGCATTTT.